A single sample gave rise to the 3 T cell receptor beta chains below, sequenced in a study of OX40 agonist ivuxolimab in advanced cancers. Data came from immunoSEQ multiplex PCR; TCRdb stores just in-frame clones and leaves some out. The data contain tens of thousands of clones, roughly four fifths of them singletons. This sample comprised CD4+ or CD8+ T cells sorted from blood, obtained in a trial of the OX40 agonist ivuxolimab. The receptors shown here come from an adult with an advanced solid tumor such as melanoma, head and neck, liver or kidney cancer.

J is TRBJ1-4 and V is TRBV5-5, with D unresolved. V lost 6 bases and J lost 5, with 11 bases in between. This CDR3 has 13 residues. From germline, CDR1 is SGHKS and CDR2 YYEKEE (reference sequence). CDR3 loop: CASTEGGNEKLFF. CDR3 DNA sequence: TGTGCCAGCACAGAGGGCGGGAATGAAAAACTGTTTTTT. Looking up the rest from reference TRBV5-5 and TRBJ1-4 gives the full variable domain: DAGVTQSPTHLIKTRGQQVTLRCSPISGHKSVSWYQQVLGQGPQFIFQYYEKEERGRGNFPDRFSARQFPNYSSELNVNALLLGDSALYLCASTEGGNEKLFFGSGTQLSVL.

V usage is TRBV5-1 and J usage is TRBJ2-2; the match to TRBD2 covers 10 bases. Trimming at V came to 0 bases and at J to 1 base, leaving 6 bases not matched to a gene. The V gene's germline CDR1 is SGHRS and CDR2 YFSETQ. The CDR3 sequence is 18 residues long. CDR3: CASSLASGGTLNTGELFF. The CDR3 DNA sequence: TGCGCCAGCAGCTTGGCTAGCGGGGGAACATTGAACACCGGGGAGCTGTTTTTT.

The chain combines TRBV6-1 with TRBJ1-2; D not resolved. The germline V and J ends were trimmed by 5 bases and 8 bases, with 12 bases remaining between them. The CDR3 extends over 12 amino acids. CDR1 is MNHNS, CDR2 SASEGT, per germline. For the CDR3, the DNA is TGTGCCAGCAGTATAGGATTGGGAGGCTACACCTTC. Translation: CASSIGLGGYTF.